The rows below give T cell receptor beta chains drawn from one sample of a study of blood T cell repertoires in COVID-19. TCRdb's copy holds only in-frame clones and misses some; the assay was immunoSEQ multiplex PCR. Among under 200,000 clones listed, 70% to 90% were seen once. The sample comprised peripheral blood. These receptors came from a woman between 65 and 79 years old with acute or convalescent COVID-19. The CDR3 runs from the conserved cysteine through the conserved F or W. The D gene is left open where the match is weak. The listing skips clone size in some rows; elsewhere it reads once, few, many or a size class.

size: -; V: TRBV19; D: -; J: TRBJ1-5; CDR3: CASSIKQSNQPQHF; DNA: TGTGCCAGTAGTATAAAACAGAGCAATCAGCCCCAGCATTTT
size: -; V: TRBV21-1; D: -; J: TRBJ2-3; CDR3: CASSKLGRGTRTDTQYF; DNA: TGTGCCAGCAGCAAACTTGGCAGGGGTACTCGCACAGATACGCAGTATTTT
size: -; V: TRBV6-5; D: TRBD1; J: TRBJ1-2; CDR3: CASRTGSNYGYTF; DNA: TGTGCCAGCAGGACAGGGTCTAACTATGGCTACACCTTC
size: -; V: TRBV4-3; D: -; J: TRBJ1-3; CDR3: CASSQADRDSGNTIYF; DNA: TGCGCCAGCAGCCAAGCGGACCGGGACTCTGGAAACACCATATATTTT
size: -; V: TRBV3-1/TRBV3-2; D: TRBD1; J: TRBJ1-2; CDR3: CASSQVGQGAGYTF; DNA: TGTGCCAGCAGCCAAGTGGGACAGGGAGCTGGCTACACCTTC
size: -; V: TRBV4-3; D: -; J: TRBJ2-2; CDR3: CASSQEAAGELFF; DNA: TGCGCCAGCAGCCAAGAGGCAGCCGGGGAGCTGTTTTTT
size: -; V: TRBV29-1; D: TRBD1; J: TRBJ1-1; CDR3: CSVGPGQGNTEAFF; DNA: TGCAGCGTTGGCCCAGGACAGGGAAACACTGAAGCTTTCTTT
size: -; V: TRBV18; D: -; J: TRBJ1-6; CDR3: CASSPTPKGNSPLHF; DNA: TGTGCCAGCTCACCCACTCCTAAGGGGAATTCACCCCTCCACTTT
size: -; V: TRBV18; D: TRBD1; J: TRBJ2-1; CDR3: CASSAQWTGADEQFF; DNA: TGTGCCAGCTCAGCGCAATGGACAGGGGCCGATGAGCAGTTCTTC
size: -; V: TRBV21-1; D: -; J: TRBJ2-3; CDR3: CASSKGEGQGSEDTQYF; DNA: TGTGCCAGCAGCAAAGGAGAGGGACAGGGGTCCGAAGATACGCAGTATTTT
size: -; V: TRBV9; D: -; J: TRBJ1-3; CDR3: CASSVGVGLGSGNTIYF; DNA: TGTGCCAGCAGCGTAGGGGTGGGCTTGGGCTCTGGAAACACCATATATTTT
size: -; V: TRBV6-2/TRBV6-3; D: -; J: TRBJ2-3; CDR3: CASSSGTRRPDTQYF; DNA: TGTGCCAGCAGCAGCGGGACAAGGAGACCGGATACGCAGTATTTT
size: -; V: TRBV28; D: -; J: TRBJ2-2; CDR3: CASSLWGGVTTGELFF; DNA: TGTGCCAGCAGTTTATGGGGCGGGGTTACGACCGGGGAGCTGTTTTTT
size: -; V: TRBV5-5; D: TRBD1; J: TRBJ1-2; CDR3: CASSPQGVVLIYGYTF; DNA: TGTGCCAGCAGCCCACAGGGGGTAGTTCTGATCTATGGCTACACCTTC
size: -; V: TRBV16; D: -; J: TRBJ1-2; CDR3: CASSQSREDGGYGYTF; DNA: TGTGCCAGCAGCCAATCCAGGGAAGACGGGGGCTATGGCTACACCTTC
size: -; V: TRBV10-2; D: -; J: TRBJ1-3; CDR3: CASSESRSTGNTIYF; DNA: TGCGCCAGCAGTGAGTCTAGATCAACTGGAAACACCATATATTTT
size: -; V: TRBV6-2/TRBV6-3; D: -; J: TRBJ1-1; CDR3: CASSTLGVTEAFF; DNA: TGTGCCAGCAGTACCCTCGGGGTCACTGAAGCTTTCTTT
size: -; V: TRBV18; D: -; J: TRBJ1-1; CDR3: CASSRDTNTEAFF; DNA: TGTGCCAGCTCACGGGACACTAACACTGAAGCTTTCTTT
size: -; V: TRBV7-9; D: -; J: TRBJ2-7; CDR3: CASSDSLAYEQYF; DNA: TGTGCCAGCAGCGACTCTTTGGCCTACGAGCAGTACTTC
size: -; V: TRBV2; D: -; J: TRBJ2-1; CDR3: CASKLWGGDEQFF; DNA: TGTGCCAGCAAACTGTGGGGGGGCGATGAGCAGTTCTTC
size: -; V: TRBV10-3; D: TRBD2; J: TRBJ2-7; CDR3: CAISGASGYEQYF; DNA: TGTGCCATCAGTGGGGCTAGCGGCTACGAGCAGTACTTC
size: -; V: TRBV7-2; D: -; J: TRBJ1-2; CDR3: CASSLDAVRVGYTF; DNA: TGTGCCAGCAGCTTAGATGCTGTGCGGGTTGGCTACACCTTC
size: -; V: TRBV28; D: TRBD1; J: TRBJ1-1; CDR3: CASRPTGGPMNTEAFF; DNA: TGTGCCAGCAGACCGACAGGGGGCCCCATGAACACTGAAGCTTTCTTT
size: -; V: TRBV28; D: TRBD1; J: TRBJ2-5; CDR3: CASSSPGTAEETQYF; DNA: TGTGCCAGCAGTTCCCCCGGGACAGCAGAAGAGACCCAGTACTTC
size: -; V: TRBV24-1; D: TRBD1; J: TRBJ1-2; CDR3: CATSDSPGQGDLYGYTF; DNA: TGTGCCACCAGTGATTCACCGGGACAGGGGGACCTTTATGGCTACACCTTC
size: -; V: TRBV4-2; D: TRBD2; J: TRBJ2-7; CDR3: CASSPRLAGFSYEQYF; DNA: TGTGCCAGCAGCCCCCGACTAGCGGGGTTCTCCTACGAGCAGTACTTC
size: -; V: TRBV12-3/TRBV12-4; D: TRBD1; J: TRBJ1-2; CDR3: CASRGTANYGYTF; DNA: TGTGCCAGCAGAGGGACAGCTAACTATGGCTACACCTTC
size: -; V: TRBV7-8; D: -; J: TRBJ2-6; CDR3: CASSSGGYVGRGSSGANVLTF; DNA: TGTGCCAGCAGCTCAGGAGGTTATGTTGGCAGGGGAAGCTCTGGGGCCAACGTCCTGACTTTC
size: -; V: TRBV6-2/TRBV6-3; D: -; J: TRBJ2-2; CDR3: CASSQDSTGELFF; DNA: TGTGCCAGCAGTCAGGACTCCACCGGGGAGCTGTTTTTT
size: -; V: TRBV7-9; D: -; J: TRBJ2-3; CDR3: CASSLGQGRSDTQYF; DNA: TGTGCCAGCAGCTTAGGGCAGGGGCGTAGTGATACGCAGTATTTT
size: -; V: TRBV2; D: TRBD1; J: TRBJ1-1; CDR3: CASSESGGPEAFF; DNA: TGTGCCAGCAGTGAATCAGGGGGACCTGAAGCTTTCTTT
size: -; V: TRBV28; D: -; J: TRBJ1-5; CDR3: CASSPFGGWDEENQPQHF; DNA: TGTGCCAGCAGTCCCTTCGGAGGATGGGATGAAGAAAATCAGCCCCAGCATTTT
size: few; V: TRBV7-2; D: TRBD2; J: TRBJ2-2; CDR3: CASSLDIAGGTGTGELFF; DNA: TGTGCCAGCAGCTTAGACATAGCGGGAGGGACCGGGACCGGGGAGCTGTTTTTT
size: -; V: TRBV6-6; D: -; J: TRBJ2-3; CDR3: CASRRLGGSDTQYF; DNA: TGTGCCAGCAGGCGACTCGGCGGGTCAGATACGCAGTATTTT
size: -; V: TRBV4-3; D: TRBD1; J: TRBJ1-1; CDR3: CASSQFPGQRMRISEAFF; DNA: TGCGCCAGCAGCCAGTTTCCGGGACAGAGAATGAGGATCTCTGAAGCTTTCTTT
size: -; V: TRBV4-3; D: TRBD2; J: TRBJ2-7; CDR3: CASSQGVSGGSSYEQYF; DNA: TGCGCCAGCAGCCAAGGGGTTAGCGGGGGGAGCTCCTACGAGCAGTACTTC
size: few; V: TRBV2; D: TRBD1; J: TRBJ2-1; CDR3: CASSEIQGFVNNEQFF; DNA: TGTGCCAGCAGTGAAATACAGGGGTTTGTAAACAATGAGCAGTTCTTC
size: -; V: TRBV24-1; D: -; J: TRBJ1-4; CDR3: CATSAGEKLFF; DNA: TGTGCCACCAGTGCAGGGGAAAAACTGTTTTTT
size: few; V: TRBV4-1; D: -; J: TRBJ1-5; CDR3: CASSQDSPTTSPLGSQHF; DNA: TGCGCCAGCAGCCAAGACAGTCCCACGACCTCCCCCCTCGGGTCCCAGCATTTT
size: -; V: TRBV27; D: TRBD2; J: TRBJ2-1; CDR3: CASSPLAGLRHEQFF; DNA: TGTGCCAGCAGTCCGCTAGCGGGATTAAGACATGAGCAGTTCTTC
size: once; V: TRBV7-9; D: TRBD1; J: TRBJ1-4; CDR3: CASSLDGTGNEKLFF; DNA: TGTGCCAGCAGCTTAGATGGGACAGGGAATGAAAAACTGTTTTTT
size: -; V: TRBV18; D: -; J: TRBJ2-1; CDR3: CASSSPLGQGMGNEQFF; DNA: TGTGCCAGCTCATCACCGTTGGGGCAGGGGATGGGCAATGAGCAGTTCTTC
size: few; V: TRBV18; D: -; J: TRBJ1-6; CDR3: CASSPQHSYNSPLHF; DNA: TGTGCCAGCTCACCCCAACACTCCTATAATTCACCCCTCCACTTT
size: -; V: TRBV20-1; D: TRBD2; J: TRBJ2-7; CDR3: CSASFAGLAGVPYEQYF; DNA: TGCAGTGCTAGTTTTGCGGGACTAGCGGGAGTCCCCTACGAGCAGTACTTC
size: -; V: TRBV7-2; D: -; J: TRBJ1-5; CDR3: CASSFYRDTNQPQHF; DNA: TGTGCCAGCAGCTTTTACCGGGACACCAATCAGCCCCAGCATTTT
size: -; V: TRBV7-8; D: -; J: TRBJ1-6; CDR3: CASSLRGGSSYNSPLHF; DNA: TGTGCCAGCAGCTTACGAGGAGGGAGCTCCTATAATTCACCCCTCCACTTT
size: -; V: TRBV18; D: -; J: TRBJ1-1; CDR3: CASSPLADTEAFF; DNA: TGTGCCAGCTCACCACTAGCGGACACTGAAGCTTTCTTT
size: -; V: TRBV5-1; D: -; J: TRBJ1-6; CDR3: CASSASGQGQNSPLHF; DNA: TGCGCCAGCAGCGCGTCGGGACAAGGGCAAAATTCACCCCTCCACTTT
size: once; V: TRBV6-1; D: -; J: TRBJ1-3; CDR3: CASSESGNLSGNTIYF; DNA: TGTGCCAGCAGTGAATCCGGGAATCTCTCTGGAAACACCATATATTTT
size: -; V: TRBV15; D: TRBD1; J: TRBJ1-6; CDR3: CATSRDRSAGGNSPLHF; DNA: TGTGCCACCAGCAGAGATCGATCGGCAGGGGGTAATTCACCCCTCCACTTT
size: -; V: TRBV15; D: -; J: TRBJ2-3; CDR3: CATSRDREDTQYF; DNA: TGTGCCACCAGCAGAGATCGGGAGGATACGCAGTATTTT
size: -; V: TRBV5-8; D: TRBD1; J: TRBJ2-1; CDR3: CASSSGQYSYNEQFF; DNA: TGTGCCAGCAGCTCGGGACAGTACTCCTACAATGAGCAGTTCTTC
size: once; V: TRBV7-2; D: -; J: TRBJ1-2; CDR3: CASSPQGGQRYGYTF; DNA: TGTGCCAGCAGCCCCCAAGGCGGACAGCGATATGGCTACACCTTC
size: -; V: TRBV6-5; D: -; J: TRBJ1-2; CDR3: CASSYSIYQAYGYTF; DNA: TGTGCCAGCAGTTACTCTATATACCAAGCCTATGGCTACACCTTC
size: -; V: TRBV7-2; D: -; J: TRBJ2-2; CDR3: CASSFRTVLFF; DNA: TGTGCCAGCAGCTTCCGAACGGTGCTGTTTTTT